The T cell receptor beta chain described here comes from a study of T cells in localized non-small cell lung cancer. TCRdb's copy holds only in-frame clones and misses some; the assay was immunoSEQ multiplex PCR. This sample yields over 55,000 clones, of which approximately 87% are seen a single time; under 2% belongs to the top ten. The CDR3 has 15 residues. CDR1 SGHKS and CDR2 YYEKEE come from the germline V gene (reference sequence). Unmatched junction bases numbered 3, after V lost 1 base and J lost 3 bases. The J gene is TRBJ2-3, the V gene TRBV5-5, with 9 bases that match TRBD2. Sequenced here: peripheral blood, sampled before any cancer treatment. The TCR sequence derives from a woman aged 40 to 75 with stage I lung adenocarcinoma. CDR3 sequence reads: CASSLQREVTDTQYF. DNA of the CDR3: TGTGCCAGCAGCTTGCAGCGGGAGGTAACAGATACGCAGTATTTT.